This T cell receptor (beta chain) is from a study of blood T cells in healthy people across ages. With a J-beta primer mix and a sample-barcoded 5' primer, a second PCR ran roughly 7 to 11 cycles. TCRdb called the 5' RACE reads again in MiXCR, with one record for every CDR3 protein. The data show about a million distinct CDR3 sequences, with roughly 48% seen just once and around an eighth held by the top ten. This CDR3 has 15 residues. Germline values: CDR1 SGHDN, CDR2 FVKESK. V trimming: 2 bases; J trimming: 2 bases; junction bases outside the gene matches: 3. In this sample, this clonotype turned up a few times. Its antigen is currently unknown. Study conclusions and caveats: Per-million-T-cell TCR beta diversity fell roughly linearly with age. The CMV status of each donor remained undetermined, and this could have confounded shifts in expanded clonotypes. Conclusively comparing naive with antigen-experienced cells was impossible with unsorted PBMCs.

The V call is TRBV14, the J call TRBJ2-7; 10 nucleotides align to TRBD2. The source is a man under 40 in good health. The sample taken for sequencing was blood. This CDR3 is CASSQTSGVTYEQYF. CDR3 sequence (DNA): TGTGCCAGCAGCCAAACTAGCGGGGTTACCTACGAGCAGTACTTC.